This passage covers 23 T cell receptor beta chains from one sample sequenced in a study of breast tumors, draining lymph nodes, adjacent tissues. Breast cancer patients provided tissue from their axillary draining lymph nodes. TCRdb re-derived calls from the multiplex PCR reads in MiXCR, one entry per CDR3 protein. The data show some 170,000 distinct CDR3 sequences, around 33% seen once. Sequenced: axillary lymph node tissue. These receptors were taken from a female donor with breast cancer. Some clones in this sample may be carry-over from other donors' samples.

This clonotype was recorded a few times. CDR3 loop: CASSASSSYNSPLHF. The DNA for the CDR3 is TGTGCCAGCAGTGCCTCTTCTTCCTATAATTCACCCCTCCACTTT. This chain links TRBV27 with TRBJ1-6; D is uncertain. The CDR3 sequence is 15 residues long. V dropped 5 bases and J dropped 1 base, with 9 bases sitting between them. Looked up from germline, CDR1 is MNHEY and CDR2 is SMNVEV (reference sequence).

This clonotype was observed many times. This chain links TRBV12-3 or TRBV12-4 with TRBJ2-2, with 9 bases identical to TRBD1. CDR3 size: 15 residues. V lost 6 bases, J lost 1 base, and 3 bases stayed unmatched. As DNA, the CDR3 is TGTGCCAGCAGGGGGACAGGGAGGAACACCGGGGAGCTGTTTTTT. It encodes CASRGTGRNTGELFF.

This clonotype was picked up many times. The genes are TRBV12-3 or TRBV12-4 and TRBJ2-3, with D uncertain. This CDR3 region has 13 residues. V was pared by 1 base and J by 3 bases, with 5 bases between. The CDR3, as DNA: TGTGCCAGCAGTTTAGTGGCTACAGATACGCAGTATTTT. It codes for CASSLVATDTQYF.

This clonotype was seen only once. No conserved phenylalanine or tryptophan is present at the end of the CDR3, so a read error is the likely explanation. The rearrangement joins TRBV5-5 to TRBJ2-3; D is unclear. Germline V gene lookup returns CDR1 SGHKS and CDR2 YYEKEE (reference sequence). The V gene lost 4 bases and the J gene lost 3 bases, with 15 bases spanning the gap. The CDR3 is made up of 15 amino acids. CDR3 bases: TGTGCCAGCAGCCAAGAAGTAGGAACAACAGATACGCAGTATTCT. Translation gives CASSQEVGTTDTQYS.

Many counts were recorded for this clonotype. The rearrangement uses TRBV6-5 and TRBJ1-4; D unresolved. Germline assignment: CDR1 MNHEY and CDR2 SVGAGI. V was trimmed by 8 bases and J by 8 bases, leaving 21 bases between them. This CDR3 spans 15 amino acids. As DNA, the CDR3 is TGTGCCAGCTCCCCAGGCCGTGGAGGAAGAGAAAAACTGTTTTTT. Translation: CASSPGRGGREKLFF.

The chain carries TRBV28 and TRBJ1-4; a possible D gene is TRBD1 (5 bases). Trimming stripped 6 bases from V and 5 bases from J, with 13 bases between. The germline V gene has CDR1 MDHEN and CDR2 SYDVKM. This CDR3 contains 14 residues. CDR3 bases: TGTGCCAGCAGCCCACGGGGCCCAAATGAAAAACTGTTTTTT. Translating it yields CASSPRGPNEKLFF.

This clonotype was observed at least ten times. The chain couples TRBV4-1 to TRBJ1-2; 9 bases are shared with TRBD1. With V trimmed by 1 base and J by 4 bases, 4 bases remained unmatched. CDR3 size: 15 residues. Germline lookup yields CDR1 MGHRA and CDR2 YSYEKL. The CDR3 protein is CASSQGPTGGYGYTF. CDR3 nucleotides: TGCGCCAGCAGCCAAGGCCCGACAGGGGGCTATGGCTACACCTTC.

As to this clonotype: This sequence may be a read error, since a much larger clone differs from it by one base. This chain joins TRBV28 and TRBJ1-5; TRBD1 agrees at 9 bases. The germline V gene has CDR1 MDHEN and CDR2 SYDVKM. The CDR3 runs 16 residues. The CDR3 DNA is TGTGCCAGCAGCGAAACAGGGGGCGCGAGCAATCAGCCCCGGCATTTT. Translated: CASSETGGASNQPRHF.

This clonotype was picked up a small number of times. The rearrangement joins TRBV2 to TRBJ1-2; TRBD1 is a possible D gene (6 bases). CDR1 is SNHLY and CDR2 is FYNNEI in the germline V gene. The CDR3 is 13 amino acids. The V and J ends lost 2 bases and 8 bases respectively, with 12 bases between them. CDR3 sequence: CASSEPYRDGYTF. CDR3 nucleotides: TGTGCCAGCAGTGAACCCTACAGGGACGGCTACACCTTC.

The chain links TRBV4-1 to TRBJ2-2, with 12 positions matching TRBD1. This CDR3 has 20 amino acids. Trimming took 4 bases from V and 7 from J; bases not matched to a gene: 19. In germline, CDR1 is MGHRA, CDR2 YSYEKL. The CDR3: CASSPMGQGASSAEGGELFF. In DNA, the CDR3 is TGCGCCAGCAGCCCTATGGGACAGGGGGCCTCTAGCGCAGAGGGCGGGGAGCTGTTTTTT.

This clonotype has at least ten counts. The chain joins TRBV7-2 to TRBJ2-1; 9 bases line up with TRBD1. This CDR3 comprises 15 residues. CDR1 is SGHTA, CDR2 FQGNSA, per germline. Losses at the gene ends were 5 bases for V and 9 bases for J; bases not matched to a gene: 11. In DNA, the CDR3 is TGTGCCAGCAGCCTGACGACAGGGGGGATCGGTGAGCAGTTCTTC. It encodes CASSLTTGGIGEQFF.

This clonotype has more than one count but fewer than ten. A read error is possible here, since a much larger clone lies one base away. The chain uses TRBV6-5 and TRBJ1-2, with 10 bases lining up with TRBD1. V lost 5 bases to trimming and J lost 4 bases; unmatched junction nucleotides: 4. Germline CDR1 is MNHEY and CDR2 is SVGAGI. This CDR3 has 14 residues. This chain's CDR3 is CASSQRDRGYGYTF. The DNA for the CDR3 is TGTGCCAGCAGTCAACGGGACAGGGGCTATGGCTACACCTTC.

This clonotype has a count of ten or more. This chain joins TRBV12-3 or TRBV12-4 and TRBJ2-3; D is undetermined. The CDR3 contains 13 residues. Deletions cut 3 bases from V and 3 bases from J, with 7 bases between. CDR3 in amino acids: CASSLVSTDTQYF. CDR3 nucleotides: TGTGCCAGCAGTTTGGTCTCAACAGATACGCAGTATTTT.

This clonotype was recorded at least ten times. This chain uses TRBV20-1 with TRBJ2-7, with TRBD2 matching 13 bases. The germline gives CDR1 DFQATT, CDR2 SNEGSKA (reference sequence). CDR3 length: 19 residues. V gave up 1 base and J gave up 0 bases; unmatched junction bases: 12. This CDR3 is CSARALVGLAGDLSYEQYF. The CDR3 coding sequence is TGCAGTGCTAGAGCCCTCGTCGGACTAGCGGGAGACCTCTCCTACGAGCAGTACTTC.

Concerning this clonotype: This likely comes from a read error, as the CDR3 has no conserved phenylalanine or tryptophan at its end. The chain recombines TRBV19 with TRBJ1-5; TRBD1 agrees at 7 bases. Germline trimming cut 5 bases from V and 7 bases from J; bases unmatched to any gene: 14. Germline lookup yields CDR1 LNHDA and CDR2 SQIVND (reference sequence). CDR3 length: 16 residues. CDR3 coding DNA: TGTGCCAGTAGTCCACTACAGGGGAGCGTCAGACAGCCCCAGCATTCC. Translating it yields CASSPLQGSVRQPQHS.

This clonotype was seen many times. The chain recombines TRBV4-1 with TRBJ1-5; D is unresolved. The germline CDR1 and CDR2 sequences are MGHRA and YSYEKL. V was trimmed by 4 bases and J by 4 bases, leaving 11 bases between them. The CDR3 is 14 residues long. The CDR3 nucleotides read TGCGCCAGCAGCCCCTTGGACCAAAATCAGCCCCAGCATTTT. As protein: CASSPLDQNQPQHF.

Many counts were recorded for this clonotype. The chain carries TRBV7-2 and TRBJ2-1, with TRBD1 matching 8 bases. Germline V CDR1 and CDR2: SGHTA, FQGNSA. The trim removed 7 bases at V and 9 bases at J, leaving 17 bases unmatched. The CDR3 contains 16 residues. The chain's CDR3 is CASKLRSVQGVSEQFF. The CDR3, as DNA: TGTGCCAGCAAGCTTAGGTCGGTACAGGGGGTGAGTGAGCAGTTCTTC.

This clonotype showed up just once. The CDR3 DNA sequence: TGCGCCAGCAGCCAAGTGGATATGGGGCTTGGCTACACCTTC. Protein product: CASSQVDMGLGYTF. The chain combines TRBV4-1 with TRBJ1-2, with D possibly TRBD1 on 5 matching bases. V lost 1 base to trimming and J lost 7 bases, with 13 bases between them. The CDR3 totals 14 residues. Germline V gives CDR1 MGHRA, CDR2 YSYEKL.

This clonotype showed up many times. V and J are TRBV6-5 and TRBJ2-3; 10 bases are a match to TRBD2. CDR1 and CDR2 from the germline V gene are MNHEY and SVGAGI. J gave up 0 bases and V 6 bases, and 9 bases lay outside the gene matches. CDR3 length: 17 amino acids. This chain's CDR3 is CASRGPLAGASTDTQYF. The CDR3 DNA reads TGTGCCAGCAGGGGACCCCTAGCGGGAGCAAGCACAGATACGCAGTATTTT.

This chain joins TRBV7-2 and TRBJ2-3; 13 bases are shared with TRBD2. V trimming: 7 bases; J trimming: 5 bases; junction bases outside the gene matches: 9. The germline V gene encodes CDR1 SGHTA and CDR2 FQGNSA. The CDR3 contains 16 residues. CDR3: CASTILAGGRGDTQYF. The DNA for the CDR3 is TGTGCCAGCACCATACTAGCGGGAGGGCGCGGAGATACGCAGTATTTT.

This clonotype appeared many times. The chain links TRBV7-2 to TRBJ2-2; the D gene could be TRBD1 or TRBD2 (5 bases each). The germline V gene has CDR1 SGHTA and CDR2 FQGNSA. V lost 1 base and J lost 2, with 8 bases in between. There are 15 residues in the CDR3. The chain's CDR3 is CASSLGRDNTGELFF. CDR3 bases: TGTGCCAGCAGCTTAGGCAGGGACAACACCGGGGAGCTGTTTTTT.

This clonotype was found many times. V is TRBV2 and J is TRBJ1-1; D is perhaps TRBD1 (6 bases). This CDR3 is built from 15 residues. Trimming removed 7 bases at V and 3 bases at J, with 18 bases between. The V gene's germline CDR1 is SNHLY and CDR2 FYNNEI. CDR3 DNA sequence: TGTGCCAGCACATTTACAGGGAACTACGACACTGAAGCTTTCTTT. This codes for CASTFTGNYDTEAFF.

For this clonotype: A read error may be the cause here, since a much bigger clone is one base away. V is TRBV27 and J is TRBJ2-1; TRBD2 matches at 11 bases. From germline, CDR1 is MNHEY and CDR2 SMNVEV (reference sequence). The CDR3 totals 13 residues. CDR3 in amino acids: CAGSSGLAGEQFF. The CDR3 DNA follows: TGTGCCGGCAGTTCTGGACTAGCGGGTGAGCAGTTCTTC.